This is a list of T cell receptor beta chains from one sample in a study of prognosis after radiotherapy for stage I lung cancer. TCRdb processed the multiplex PCR reads anew with MiXCR; each CDR3 protein has one entry. The sample carries about 30,000 distinct CDR3 sequences, roughly 31% recorded once. Specimen: PBMCs, collected before or after stereotactic body radiation therapy (not recorded which). The receptors shown here come from a donor aged 50 or older with non-small cell lung cancer. Each CDR3 is given with its conserved first and last residue. Each record gives: D gene, V gene, clone size, J gene, CDR3 protein, CDR3 DNA. A D gene is named only where the DNA matches it firmly. Clone sizes are given selectively: once, few, many, or a class where the clone is expanded.

d_call: .; v_call: TRBV7-2; clone_size: many; j_call: TRBJ2-5; cdr3_aa: CASSLNGGLETQYF; cdr3_nt: TGTGCCAGCAGTCTCAACGGGGGGCTGGAGACCCAGTACTTC
d_call: .; v_call: TRBV28; clone_size: many; j_call: TRBJ2-6; cdr3_aa: CASSPERAGANVLTF; cdr3_nt: TGTGCCAGCAGCCCAGAGAGGGCTGGGGCCAACGTCCTGACTTTC
d_call: .; v_call: TRBV6-5; clone_size: few; j_call: TRBJ2-1; cdr3_aa: CASSLKKGRGGNEQFF; cdr3_nt: TGTGCCAGCAGTTTGAAAAAGGGCAGGGGCGGTAATGAGCAGTTCTTC
d_call: .; v_call: TRBV2; clone_size: many; j_call: TRBJ2-3; cdr3_aa: CASSVNRGGPDTQYF; cdr3_nt: TGTGCCAGCAGTGTTAACAGGGGGGGCCCAGATACGCAGTATTTT
d_call: .; v_call: TRBV12-3/TRBV12-4; clone_size: many; j_call: TRBJ1-6; cdr3_aa: CASSSTGEGSPLHF; cdr3_nt: TGTGCCAGCAGTTCGACCGGTGAAGGATCACCCCTCCACTTT
d_call: .; v_call: TRBV19; clone_size: many; j_call: TRBJ1-1; cdr3_aa: CASSSGHRSFF; cdr3_nt: TGTGCCAGTAGTTCGGGACACCGGTCTTTCTTT
d_call: .; v_call: TRBV19; clone_size: medium-sized; j_call: TRBJ1-2; cdr3_aa: CASSTFPRGGYTF; cdr3_nt: TGTGCCAGTAGTACCTTCCCACGAGGCGGCTACACCTTC
d_call: TRBD1; v_call: TRBV12-3/TRBV12-4; clone_size: once; j_call: TRBJ1-2; cdr3_aa: CASGLGGTGGSTHGYTF; cdr3_nt: TGTGCCAGCGGTTTAGGCGGGACAGGGGGCAGTACCCATGGCTACACCTTT
d_call: TRBD1; v_call: TRBV5-6; clone_size: many; j_call: TRBJ2-1; cdr3_aa: CASSLVNRGYEQFF; cdr3_nt: TGTGCCAGCAGCTTGGTAAACAGGGGTTATGAGCAGTTCTTC
d_call: .; v_call: TRBV12-3/TRBV12-4; clone_size: .; j_call: TRBJ2-1; cdr3_aa: CASSLPGRCYNEQFF; cdr3_nt: TGTGCCAGCAGTTTACCGGGACGTTGTTACAATGAGCAGTTCTTC
d_call: .; v_call: TRBV3-1; clone_size: many; j_call: TRBJ2-5; cdr3_aa: CASSPKGAIETQYF; cdr3_nt: TGTGCCAGCAGCCCCAAGGGAGCGATAGAGACCCAGTACTTC
d_call: .; v_call: TRBV7-8; clone_size: many; j_call: TRBJ2-2; cdr3_aa: CASSMISGELFF; cdr3_nt: TGTGCCAGCAGCATGATATCGGGGGAGCTGTTTTTT
d_call: .; v_call: TRBV7-9; clone_size: many; j_call: TRBJ2-1; cdr3_aa: CASEKPYSANEQFF; cdr3_nt: TGTGCCAGCGAAAAGCCATATAGTGCGAATGAGCAGTTCTTC
d_call: .; v_call: TRBV20-1; clone_size: many; j_call: TRBJ2-1; cdr3_aa: CSARVLGDEQFF; cdr3_nt: TGCAGTGCTAGAGTACTAGGTGATGAGCAGTTCTTC
d_call: TRBD1; v_call: TRBV6-1; clone_size: many; j_call: TRBJ1-4; cdr3_aa: CASSAQGVSEKLFF; cdr3_nt: TGTGCCAGCAGTGCACAGGGGGTGTCTGAAAAACTGTTTTTT
d_call: .; v_call: TRBV20-1; clone_size: many; j_call: TRBJ2-1; cdr3_aa: CSAAGGNEQFF; cdr3_nt: TGCAGTGCCGCCGGAGGCAATGAGCAGTTCTTC
d_call: TRBD2; v_call: TRBV6-1; clone_size: many; j_call: TRBJ2-3; cdr3_aa: CASSLAGFPDTQYF; cdr3_nt: TGTGCCAGCAGTCTAGCGGGATTCCCAGATACGCAGTATTTT
d_call: TRBD2; v_call: TRBV7-9; clone_size: .; j_call: TRBJ2-7; cdr3_aa: CAISLYLLAGTYEQYF; cdr3_nt: TGTGCCATCTCTCTCTACTTACTAGCGGGGACCTACGAGCAGTACTTC
d_call: TRBD2; v_call: TRBV6-2/TRBV6-3; clone_size: .; j_call: TRBJ2-7; cdr3_aa: CASSQEAGDYEQYF; cdr3_nt: TGTGCCAGCAGTCAAGAAGCGGGAGACTACGAGCAGTACTTC
d_call: TRBD2; v_call: TRBV3-1; clone_size: many; j_call: TRBJ2-2; cdr3_aa: CASSPIAGENTGELFF; cdr3_nt: TGTGCCAGCAGCCCCATAGCGGGAGAGAACACCGGGGAGCTGTTTTTT
d_call: .; v_call: TRBV7-9; clone_size: many; j_call: TRBJ1-1; cdr3_aa: CASSLGGTGLLGTEAFF; cdr3_nt: TGTGCCAGCAGCTTAGGGGGTACAGGGCTTTTGGGCACTGAAGCTTTCTTT
d_call: .; v_call: TRBV7-9; clone_size: .; j_call: TRBJ2-3; cdr3_aa: CASSPRTARSGYTQYF; cdr3_nt: TGTGCCAGCAGCCCTCGTACCGCCCGCAGTGGATATACGCAGTATTTT
d_call: TRBD2; v_call: TRBV5-8; clone_size: .; j_call: TRBJ2-7; cdr3_aa: CASRLKAGRTYEQYF; cdr3_nt: TGTGCCAGCAGGCTAAAAGCGGGGCGGACCTACGAGCAGTACTTC
d_call: .; v_call: TRBV19; clone_size: .; j_call: TRBJ1-3; cdr3_aa: CASSTTTSGNTIYF; cdr3_nt: TGTGCCAGTAGCACGACAACCAGTGGAAACACCATATATTTT
d_call: .; v_call: TRBV30; clone_size: .; j_call: TRBJ2-3; cdr3_aa: CAWSGWTGTDTQYF; cdr3_nt: TGTGCCTGGAGTGGGTGGACTGGCACAGATACGCAGTATTTT
d_call: TRBD1; v_call: TRBV20-1; clone_size: .; j_call: TRBJ1-2; cdr3_aa: CSTRPTGGVNYGYTF; cdr3_nt: TGCAGCACAAGGCCAACAGGGGGCGTTAACTATGGCTACACCTTC
d_call: .; v_call: TRBV6-2/TRBV6-3; clone_size: .; j_call: TRBJ2-3; cdr3_aa: CASSRDSTDTQYF; cdr3_nt: TGTGCCAGCAGTAGGGACAGCACAGATACGCAGTATTTT
d_call: TRBD2; v_call: TRBV20-1; clone_size: few; j_call: TRBJ2-7; cdr3_aa: CSARSTSAAGQYF; cdr3_nt: TGCAGTGCTAGATCGACTAGCGCGGCGGGGCAGTACTTC
d_call: .; v_call: TRBV7-6; clone_size: .; j_call: TRBJ2-1; cdr3_aa: CASSLVFYNEQFF; cdr3_nt: TGTGCCAGCAGCTTAGTATTTTACAATGAGCAGTTCTTC
d_call: TRBD2; v_call: TRBV20-1; clone_size: many; j_call: TRBJ2-5; cdr3_aa: CSASRLAGVIGETQYF; cdr3_nt: TGCAGTGCTAGTAGGCTAGCGGGGGTAATTGGAGAGACCCAGTACTTC
d_call: .; v_call: TRBV6-1; clone_size: many; j_call: TRBJ1-5; cdr3_aa: CASSDRVGQPQHF; cdr3_nt: TGTGCCAGCAGTGACAGGGTGGGTCAGCCCCAGCATTTT
d_call: TRBD1; v_call: TRBV6-2/TRBV6-3; clone_size: .; j_call: TRBJ1-5; cdr3_aa: CASRSDRGSNQPQHF; cdr3_nt: TGTGCCAGCAGGTCGGACAGGGGAAGCAATCAGCCCCAGCATTTT
d_call: .; v_call: TRBV4-1; clone_size: many; j_call: TRBJ2-7; cdr3_aa: CASSRDTRPRGYEQYF; cdr3_nt: TGCGCCAGCAGCCGCGACACAAGGCCGCGGGGTTACGAGCAGTACTTC
d_call: TRBD1; v_call: TRBV27; clone_size: .; j_call: TRBJ2-7; cdr3_aa: CSSSFGTGLSSYEQYF; cdr3_nt: TGTTCCAGCAGTTTTGGGACAGGGTTGTCATCCTACGAGCAGTACTTC
d_call: .; v_call: TRBV27; clone_size: many; j_call: TRBJ1-1; cdr3_aa: CASSFGLNTEAFF; cdr3_nt: TGTGCCAGCAGTTTCGGTTTGAACACTGAAGCTTTCTTT
d_call: TRBD2; v_call: TRBV7-9; clone_size: many; j_call: TRBJ2-5; cdr3_aa: CASSLQTSATRETQYF; cdr3_nt: TGTGCCAGCAGCCTTCAGACTAGCGCAACCCGAGAGACCCAGTACTTC
d_call: .; v_call: TRBV7-2; clone_size: many; j_call: TRBJ1-5; cdr3_aa: CASSLVQVKTGLMNF; cdr3_nt: TGTGCCAGCAGCTTAGTTCAGGTCAAGACAGGACTGATGAATTTT
d_call: .; v_call: TRBV2; clone_size: many; j_call: TRBJ2-3; cdr3_aa: CASRASTSTDTQYF; cdr3_nt: TGTGCCAGCAGGGCGTCCACTAGCACAGATACGCAGTATTTT
d_call: .; v_call: TRBV20-1; clone_size: many; j_call: TRBJ1-6; cdr3_aa: CSAQAGYSYNSPLHF; cdr3_nt: TGCAGTGCTCAAGCGGGTTACTCCTATAATTCACCCCTCCACTTT
d_call: .; v_call: TRBV18; clone_size: many; j_call: TRBJ1-4; cdr3_aa: CASSPRTDEKLFF; cdr3_nt: TGTGCCAGCTCACCACGGACAGATGAAAAACTGTTTTTT
d_call: .; v_call: TRBV20-1; clone_size: many; j_call: TRBJ2-5; cdr3_aa: CSARVEGVATQYF; cdr3_nt: TGCAGTGCTAGAGTGGAGGGAGTTGCGACCCAGTACTTC
d_call: .; v_call: TRBV20-1; clone_size: many; j_call: TRBJ1-2; cdr3_aa: CSARGPLTNYGYTF; cdr3_nt: TGCAGTGCTAGAGGCCCGTTAACTAACTATGGCTACACCTTC
d_call: TRBD1; v_call: TRBV5-1; clone_size: many; j_call: TRBJ1-1; cdr3_aa: CASSLSSGTVSTEAFF; cdr3_nt: TGCGCCAGCAGCCTCTCATCCGGGACAGTGAGCACTGAAGCTTTCTTT
d_call: .; v_call: TRBV28; clone_size: many; j_call: TRBJ1-5; cdr3_aa: CASSLEIRRDQPQHF; cdr3_nt: TGTGCCAGCAGTTTGGAAATTAGGCGGGATCAGCCCCAGCATTTT
d_call: .; v_call: TRBV7-9; clone_size: many; j_call: TRBJ1-2; cdr3_aa: CANSLSGTGRDGYTF; cdr3_nt: TGTGCCAACAGTTTATCCGGAACAGGTCGGGATGGCTACACCTTC
d_call: .; v_call: TRBV27; clone_size: .; j_call: TRBJ2-3; cdr3_aa: CASSSPRRSDTDTQYF; cdr3_nt: TGTGCCAGCAGTTCCCCTAGACGCTCTGACACAGATACGCAGTATTTT
d_call: TRBD1; v_call: TRBV6-1; clone_size: many; j_call: TRBJ2-7; cdr3_aa: CASNRGPHEQYF; cdr3_nt: TGTGCCAGCAACAGGGGGCCCCACGAGCAGTACTTC
d_call: TRBD1; v_call: TRBV20-1; clone_size: many; j_call: TRBJ1-2; cdr3_aa: CSATGTGYGYTF; cdr3_nt: TGCAGTGCAACCGGGACAGGGTACGGCTACACCTTC
d_call: TRBD2; v_call: TRBV27; clone_size: many; j_call: TRBJ2-1; cdr3_aa: CASSPRLAGGLNEQFF; cdr3_nt: TGTGCCAGCAGCCCCCGACTAGCGGGGGGTCTTAATGAGCAGTTCTTC
d_call: .; v_call: TRBV19; clone_size: .; j_call: TRBJ2-7; cdr3_aa: CASSDEGRSHEQYF; cdr3_nt: TGTGCCAGTAGTGACGAGGGTAGATCCCACGAGCAGTACTTC
d_call: .; v_call: TRBV19; clone_size: many; j_call: TRBJ2-2; cdr3_aa: CASEPGRNTGELFF; cdr3_nt: TGTGCCAGCGAACCAGGGAGGAACACCGGGGAGCTGTTTTTT
d_call: .; v_call: TRBV12-3/TRBV12-4; clone_size: many; j_call: TRBJ1-1; cdr3_aa: CASSLDWANTEAFF; cdr3_nt: TGTGCCAGCAGTTTAGACTGGGCGAACACTGAAGCTTTCTTT
d_call: .; v_call: TRBV9; clone_size: many; j_call: TRBJ1-2; cdr3_aa: CASSVDTDGYGYTF; cdr3_nt: TGTGCCAGCAGCGTAGACACCGACGGCTATGGCTACACCTTC
d_call: TRBD1; v_call: TRBV2; clone_size: .; j_call: TRBJ2-7; cdr3_aa: CASSGTGGIYEQYF; cdr3_nt: TGTGCCAGCAGCGGGACAGGGGGTATCTACGAGCAGTACTTC
d_call: .; v_call: TRBV7-2; clone_size: many; j_call: TRBJ1-2; cdr3_aa: CASRYSGVYGYTF; cdr3_nt: TGTGCCAGCCGCTACTCGGGGGTATATGGCTACACCTTC
d_call: TRBD1; v_call: TRBV10-2; clone_size: many; j_call: TRBJ1-1; cdr3_aa: CASRIGRTGALMNTEAFF; cdr3_nt: TGCGCCAGCAGGATCGGCCGGACAGGGGCTCTTATGAACACTGAAGCTTTCTTT
d_call: .; v_call: TRBV5-1; clone_size: .; j_call: TRBJ1-1; cdr3_aa: CASSRRTEPNTEAFF; cdr3_nt: TGCGCCAGCAGCAGGAGGACCGAGCCAAACACTGAAGCTTTCTTT